The entry below gives a single T cell receptor (beta chain) sequence along with its context. Antigen: not known. The sample is drawn from a study of T-cell reconstitution after alpha-beta-depleted transplantation in children. The study's findings and limits: As was reported, about two months after transplant, alpha-beta T cells came from several hundred expanded graft clones. Surviving recipient T cells and thymic progenitors underlay high day-60 TCRbeta diversity in some patients. The main origin of T-cell counts and diversity one year after transplant was newly produced T cells.

J gave up 2 bases and V 4 bases, and 9 bases lay outside the gene matches. Germline CDR1 and CDR2: SGHKS and YYEKEE (reference sequence). The CDR3 is 15 amino acids. The authors prepared the TCRbeta library with unique molecular identifiers. Using its own MiXCR run on the PCR reads, TCRdb lists one record per CDR3 protein. The repertoire has about 340,000 distinct CDR3 sequences, about a sixth of them found once; the top ten carry approximately 38%. This material consisted of PBMCs, mostly from graft donor cells, taken 360 days after TCRalphabeta/CD19-depleted stem cell transplant. This TCR derives from a male patient between 2 and 15 years old who had a stem cell transplant for acute lymphoblastic leukemia, so the T cells may come from the graft donor. The V call is TRBV5-5, the J call TRBJ2-7; 7 nucleotides line up with TRBD1. This chain's CDR3 is CASSNVRGLPYEQYF. DNA for the CDR3: TGTGCCAGCAGCAACGTAAGGGGGCTCCCCTACGAGCAGTACTTC.